This TCR beta chain was identified in a study of blood T cell repertoires in COVID-19. Overall study context: Researchers got acute and convalescent COVID-19 samples from the United States, Italy and Spain. Nucleic acid was either cDNA or gDNA, and it came from T cells, B-cell-depleted T cells, or PBMCs.

The germline gives CDR1 MNHEY, CDR2 SVGAGI. The CDR3 covers 14 residues. Trimming removed 0 bases at V and 6 bases at J, with 10 bases between. In the original processing: By means of reference gene primer amplification, nucleated cell counts were estimated. Libraries were prepared by immunoSEQ multiplex PCR; TCRdb keeps only in-frame clonotypes and omits some of them. V and J calls and clone size come straight from that table; D and trimming were deduced from the DNA. This repertoire shows roughly 200,000 clones, 65% to 90% found once; its top ten account for approximately 1.5%. The material sequenced was peripheral blood. This TCR was recovered from a human donor in a cohort sampled during active COVID-19. The gene calls are TRBV6-5 and TRBJ2-3; no clear D gene. The CDR3 sequence: CASSYSNVRDTQYF. The CDR3 DNA follows: TGTGCCAGCAGTTACTCGAATGTTCGGGATACGCAGTATTTT.